A selection of T cell receptor beta chains follows, all from one sample in a study of blood T cell repertoires in COVID-19. Assay used: immunoSEQ multiplex PCR; TCRdb lists only in-frame clones, some missing. The sample records under 400,000 clones, approximately 90% being singletons. The specimen was peripheral blood. Source of these receptors: a woman aged 60-75 years with COVID-19, enrolled during active disease. CDR3s include the opening cysteine and the closing phenylalanine or tryptophan. D genes are given only for firm matches. The size entry is marked missing in some rows and otherwise reads once, few, many or a size class.

D gene | clone size | J gene | V gene | CDR3 DNA | CDR3 protein
. | . | TRBJ2-2 | TRBV5-1 | TGCGCCAGCAGCTTGGGATCCCCCCCGGGTACCGGGGAGCTGTTTTTT | CASSLGSPPGTGELFF
TRBD1 | . | TRBJ2-3 | TRBV7-8 | TGTGCCAGCAGAGCAGATTACAGGGGTATCACAGATACGCAGTATTTT | CASRADYRGITDTQYF
TRBD1 | . | TRBJ1-5 | TRBV7-2 | TGTGCCAGCAGCTTAGTGGCAGGGGGGAGCAATCAGCCCCAGCATTTT | CASSLVAGGSNQPQHF
. | . | TRBJ1-5 | TRBV6-5 | TGTGCCAGCAGTTCGCCAGGGCTGGGATCCCAGCATTTT | CASSSPGLGSQHF
TRBD1 | . | TRBJ2-2 | TRBV11-2 | TGTGCCAGCAGCTTAGATCCTCACAGGGGAGCCGGGGAGCTGTTTTTT | CASSLDPHRGAGELFF
. | . | TRBJ1-6 | TRBV7-2 | TGTGCCAGCAGCTTGGGACTGATAAATTCACCCCTCCACTTT | CASSLGLINSPLHF
. | once | TRBJ2-7 | TRBV3-1/TRBV3-2 | TGTGCCAGCAGTCTTACAGGGTACGAGCAGTACTTC | CASSLTGYEQYF
. | once | TRBJ1-6 | TRBV9 | TGTGCCAGCAGCGTAGGGGTCGCCGGAGGTTCACCCCTCCACTTT | CASSVGVAGGSPLHF
. | once | TRBJ1-1 | TRBV18 | TGTGCCAGCTCACCACGTCCAGACCTAGGCGCTGAAGCTTTCTTT | CASSPRPDLGAEAFF
TRBD2 | . | TRBJ2-1 | TRBV11-2 | TGTGCCAGCACCCTTCTAGCGGGGGTGGACAATGAGCAGTTCTTC | CASTLLAGVDNEQFF
TRBD1 | . | TRBJ1-5 | TRBV7-2 | TGTGCCAGCAGCCCGCAAACAGGGGCAAATCAGCCCCAGCATTTT | CASSPQTGANQPQHF
. | . | TRBJ2-3 | TRBV6-5 | TGTGCCAGCGGGAGGGATACGCAGTATTTT | CASGRDTQYF
. | once | TRBJ1-1 | TRBV13 | TGTGCCAGCCTATCTAGAGCGCGGGGTGAAGCTTTCTTT | CASLSRARGEAFF
. | . | TRBJ1-1 | TRBV6-6 | TGTGCCAGCAGCACGACAGGCGAAGCTTTCTTT | CASSTTGEAFF
TRBD2 | . | TRBJ2-7 | TRBV4-2 | TGTGCCAGCAGCCTCTCGGGACTAGCGGGGGACAACTACGAGCAGTACTTC | CASSLSGLAGDNYEQYF
. | . | TRBJ1-1 | TRBV6-5 | TGTGCCAGCAGGAATCAGGGGCTTAACACTGAAGCTTTCTTT | CASRNQGLNTEAFF
TRBD1 | . | TRBJ1-5 | TRBV19 | TGTGCCAGTAAGAGACTTCAGGGGGAAGGACAGCCCCAGCATTTT | CASKRLQGEGQPQHF
TRBD1 | . | TRBJ1-1 | TRBV12-3/TRBV12-4 | TGTGCCAGCAGGGACAGGGCTAACACTGAAGCTTTCTTT | CASRDRANTEAFF
. | . | TRBJ2-1 | TRBV28 | TGTGCCAGCAGTCTCACGGATGAGCAGTTCTTC | CASSLTDEQFF
TRBD2 | . | TRBJ2-1 | TRBV11-3 | TGTGCCAGCAGCTTCCGTAGCGGGAGCTACAATGAGCAGTTCTTC | CASSFRSGSYNEQFF
. | . | TRBJ1-5 | TRBV7-8 | TGTGCCAGCAGCTTGCGGGATTTTCAGCCCCAGCATTTT | CASSLRDFQPQHF
. | . | TRBJ2-1 | TRBV19 | TGTGCCAGTAGGAGTATTTTGGACTGGGACAATGAGCAGTTCTTC | CASRSILDWDNEQFF
TRBD1 | . | TRBJ1-4 | TRBV5-1 | TGCGCCAGCACGTACGGGACAGGGAGGGTCGAAAAACTGTTTTTT | CASTYGTGRVEKLFF
. | . | TRBJ2-2 | TRBV11-2 | TGTGCCAGCAGCACAAGGTGGCATCGGGACGGGGAGCTGTTTTTT | CASSTRWHRDGELFF
. | . | TRBJ1-4 | TRBV7-9 | TGTGCCAGCAGCTTAGGACAGACCTACTTTGCAACTAATGAAAAACTGTTTTTT | CASSLGQTYFATNEKLFF
TRBD1 | . | TRBJ2-7 | TRBV5-4 | TGTGCCAGCAGCTTGGACAGGGGCCACGAGCAGTACTTC | CASSLDRGHEQYF
. | . | TRBJ1-4 | TRBV29-1 | TGCAGCGTGGAGCGTAATGAAAAACTGTTTTTT | CSVERNEKLFF
TRBD1 | . | TRBJ1-2 | TRBV4-1 | TGCGCCAGCAGCCAAGATACAGGGGGCCTCTATGGCTACACCTTC | CASSQDTGGLYGYTF
TRBD2 | . | TRBJ2-4 | TRBV7-2 | TGTGCCAGCAGCCAGCCGGAGCGGGGGGGGAACATTCAGTACTTC | CASSQPERGGNIQYF
. | . | TRBJ1-4 | TRBV19 | TGTGCCAGTAGTATAGATCACGCAGGGTTGTTTTTT | CASSIDHAGLFF
. | . | TRBJ2-7 | TRBV5-1 | TGCGCCAGCAGCTTACGGCAGGGGATCTACGAGCAGTACTTC | CASSLRQGIYEQYF
. | . | TRBJ1-2 | TRBV7-8 | TGTGCCAGCAGCTTAGTTGGCGCCGGGGGCTATGGCTACACCTTC | CASSLVGAGGYGYTF
. | . | TRBJ2-5 | TRBV5-1 | TGCGCCAGCAGCAACTCAGGGCAGACCCAGTACTTC | CASSNSGQTQYF
TRBD1 | . | TRBJ1-2 | TRBV28 | TGTGCCAGCAGTCCCGGGACAGACTATGGCTACACCTTC | CASSPGTDYGYTF
. | once | TRBJ1-3 | TRBV18 | TGTGCCAGCTCACCACCGGGGGGAACAGGAAACACCATATATTTT | CASSPPGGTGNTIYF